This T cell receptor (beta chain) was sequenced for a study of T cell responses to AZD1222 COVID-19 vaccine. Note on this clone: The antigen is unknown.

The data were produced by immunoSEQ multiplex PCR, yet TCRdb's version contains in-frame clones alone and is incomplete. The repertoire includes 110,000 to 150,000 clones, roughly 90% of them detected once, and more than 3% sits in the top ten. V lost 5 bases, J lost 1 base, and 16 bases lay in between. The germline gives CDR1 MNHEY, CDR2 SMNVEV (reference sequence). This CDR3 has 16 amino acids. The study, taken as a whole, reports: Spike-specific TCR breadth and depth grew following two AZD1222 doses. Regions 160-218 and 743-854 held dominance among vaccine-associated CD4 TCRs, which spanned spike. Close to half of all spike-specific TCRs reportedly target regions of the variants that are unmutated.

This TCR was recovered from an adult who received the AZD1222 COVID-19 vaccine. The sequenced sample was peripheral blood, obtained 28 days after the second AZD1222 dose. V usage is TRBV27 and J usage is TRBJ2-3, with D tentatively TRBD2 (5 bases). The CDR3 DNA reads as TGTGCCAGCAGTGCCCATCTCGCGGGCCGCACAGATACGCAGTATTTT. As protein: CASSAHLAGRTDTQYF.